Here is one T cell receptor beta chain with its context. Antigen specificity is unknown. The data originate from a study of cytomegalovirus exposure and HLA in healthy donors. The study's findings and limits: Accurate prediction of HLA-A and HLA-B alleles (for most subjects) was reportedly achieved from TCR beta sequences.

PCR amplification relied on 60 Vbeta primers (plus 13 Jbeta primers). The method was immunoSEQ multiplex PCR; TCRdb's version includes in-frame clones alone and lacks a portion of them. The sample lists 110,000 or so clones, 60% to 85% seen once, with less than 3% in the top ten. Trimming took off 5 bases at V and 5 bases at J, with 18 bases between the two ends. The germline V gene has CDR1 MNHEY and CDR2 SMNVEV (reference sequence). The CDR3 has 15 residues. The chain couples TRBV27 to TRBJ1-2, with D perhaps TRBD1 (5 bases). The sequenced sample consisted of PBMCs. The TCR comes from a female donor in good health and CMV-seronegative. The CDR3 DNA follows: TGTGCCAGCAGTCGATACCCCCAGGGTGAATATGGCTACACCTTC. It specifies CASSRYPQGEYGYTF.